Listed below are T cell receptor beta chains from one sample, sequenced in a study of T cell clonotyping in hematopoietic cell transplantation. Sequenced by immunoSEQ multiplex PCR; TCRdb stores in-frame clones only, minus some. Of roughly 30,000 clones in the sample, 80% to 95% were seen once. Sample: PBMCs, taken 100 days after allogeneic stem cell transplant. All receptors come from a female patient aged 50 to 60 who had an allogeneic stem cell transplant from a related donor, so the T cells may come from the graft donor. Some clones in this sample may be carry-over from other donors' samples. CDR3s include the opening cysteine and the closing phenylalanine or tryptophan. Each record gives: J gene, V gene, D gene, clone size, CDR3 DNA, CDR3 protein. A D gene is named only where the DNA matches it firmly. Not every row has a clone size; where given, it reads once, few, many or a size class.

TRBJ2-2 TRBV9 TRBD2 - TGTGCCAGCAATGGGCGGGGGGTTAACACCGGGGAGCTGTTTTTT CASNGRGVNTGELFF
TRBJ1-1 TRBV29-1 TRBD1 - TGCAGCGTTGTCGGGACAGGGGAGGAGAACACTGAAGCTTTCTTT CSVVGTGEENTEAFF
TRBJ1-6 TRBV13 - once TGTGCCAGCAGCTTAGGAGACAATTCACCCCTCCACTTT CASSLGDNSPLHF
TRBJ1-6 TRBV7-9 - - TGTGCCAGCAGCCAGCCCCAGGGATCAGGGAATTCACCCCTCCACTTT CASSQPQGSGNSPLHF
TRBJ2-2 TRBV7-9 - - TGTGCCAGCAGCTTACGGGACATCCTCGGGGAGCTGTTTTTT CASSLRDILGELFF
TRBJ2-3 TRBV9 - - TGTGCCAGCACCTTGGCGACGGGCCCAGGCACAGATACGCAGTATTTT CASTLATGPGTDTQYF
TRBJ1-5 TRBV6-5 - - TGTGCCAGCAGTTCAAACAGAGAGGATCAGCCCCAGCATTTT CASSSNREDQPQHF
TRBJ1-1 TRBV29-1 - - TGCAGCGTCGAGCCGGCTGGGGTGAACACTGAAGCTTTCTTT CSVEPAGVNTEAFF
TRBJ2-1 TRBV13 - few TGTGCCAGCAGCTTAGGCCTTTTGATCCATTTCGAGCAGTTCTTC CASSLGLLIHFEQFF
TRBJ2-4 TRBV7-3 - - TGTGCCAGCAGCTCTGAGGGGACGGGGACAAAATTGAGGCTAGCCAAAAACATTCAGTACTTC CASSSEGTGTKLRLAKNIQYF
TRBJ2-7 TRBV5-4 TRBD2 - TGTGCCAGCAGCTTGCGCGGGAGGGACTACGAGCAGTACTTC CASSLRGRDYEQYF
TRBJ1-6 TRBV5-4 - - TGTGCCAGCAGCACCCGCCAGGGAGGGAATTCACCCCTCCACTTT CASSTRQGGNSPLHF
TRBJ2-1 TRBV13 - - TGTGCCAGCAGCGCTTACGGGGACGACCGGCAGTTCTTC CASSAYGDDRQFF
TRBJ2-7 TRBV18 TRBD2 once TGTGCCAGCTCCCTCGGGACTAGCGGGGTCGACGAGCAGTACTTC CASSLGTSGVDEQYF
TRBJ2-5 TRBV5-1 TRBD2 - TGCGCCAGCAGCTTGGTGGGACTAGCGGGGGCCCTCCAAGAGACCCAGTACTTC CASSLVGLAGALQETQYF
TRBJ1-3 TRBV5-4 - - TGTGCCAGCAGTTCAGGGACTGGAAACACCATATATTTT CASSSGTGNTIYF
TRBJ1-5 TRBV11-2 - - TGTGCCAGCAGCGTTGGGTGGGAGGGCAATCAGCCCCAGCATTTT CASSVGWEGNQPQHF
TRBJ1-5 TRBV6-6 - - TGTGCCAGCAGTTACACAAGTAGGGGCAATCAGCCCCAGCATTTT CASSYTSRGNQPQHF
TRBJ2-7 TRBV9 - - TGTGCCAGCAGCAGATCGGGACAATCCTACGAGCAGTACTTC CASSRSGQSYEQYF
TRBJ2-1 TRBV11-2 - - TGTGCCAGCAGCTTAGATCCCGTACAGGTGAGGGGGGATGAGCAGTTCTTC CASSLDPVQVRGDEQFF
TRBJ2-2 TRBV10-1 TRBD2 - TGCGCCAGCAGTGGAGGTAGCGGGGTGTCCGGGGAGCTGTTTTTT CASSGGSGVSGELFF
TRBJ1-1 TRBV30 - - TGTGCCTGGAGTGGACAGGTTTGGGGAAAAGAAGCTTTCTTT CAWSGQVWGKEAFF
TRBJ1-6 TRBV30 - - TGTGCCTGGAGAGGGACTTTGAATTCACCCCTCCACTTT CAWRGTLNSPLHF
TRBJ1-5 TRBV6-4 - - TGTGCCAGCAGTCCCGGGGAGGGCCCTAATCAGCCCCAGCATTTT CASSPGEGPNQPQHF
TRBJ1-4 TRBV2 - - TGTGCCAGCGTGATTGGGACTGAGAATGAAAAACTGTTTTTT CASVIGTENEKLFF
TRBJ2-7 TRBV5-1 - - TGCGCCAGCAGCTTGGAGTACGAGCAGTACTTC CASSLEYEQYF
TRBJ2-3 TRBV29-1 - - TGCAGCGTTAGGGACGGAGTCCTCACAGATACGCAGTATTTT CSVRDGVLTDTQYF
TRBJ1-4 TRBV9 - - TGTGCCAGCAGCGTAAACCCTGCCCCTAATGAAAAACTGTTTTTT CASSVNPAPNEKLFF
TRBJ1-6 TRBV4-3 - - TGCGCCAGCAGCCAAGGATTCAGGGAAAAGGGTTCACCCCTCCACTTT CASSQGFREKGSPLHF
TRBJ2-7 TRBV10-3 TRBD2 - TGTGCCATCAGTCCCGTGGGGAGCGGGAGCCTTCGGGAGCAGTACTTC CAISPVGSGSLREQYF
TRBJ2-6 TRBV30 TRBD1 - TGTGCCTGGAGTGTAGGGACAGGGGCGTTCGGGGCCAACGTCCTGACTTTC CAWSVGTGAFGANVLTF
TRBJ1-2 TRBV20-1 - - TGCAGTGGGGGGCCCGATGGCTACACCTTC CSGGPDGYTF
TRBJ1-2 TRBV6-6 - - TGTGCCAGCAGCCCTGGGGGGTATGGCTACACCTTC CASSPGGYGYTF
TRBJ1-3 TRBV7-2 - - TGTGCCAGCAGCCCCCCCGGGGTCGTGGGAAACACCATATATTTT CASSPPGVVGNTIYF
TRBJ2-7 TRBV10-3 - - TGTGCCATCAGTCAAGACCTAGGGCCCTACGAGCAGTACTTC CAISQDLGPYEQYF
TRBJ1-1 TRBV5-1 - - TGCGCCAGCACCGGCAACTCGAACACTGAAGCTTTCTTT CASTGNSNTEAFF
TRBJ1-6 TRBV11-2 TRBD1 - TGTGCCAGCAGCTGGGACAGGACCCCTGTCTCCTATAATTCACCCCTCCACTTT CASSWDRTPVSYNSPLHF
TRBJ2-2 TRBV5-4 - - TGTGCCAGCAGCAAAACTGGGCAAATGATTCCCGGGGAGCTGTTTTTT CASSKTGQMIPGELFF
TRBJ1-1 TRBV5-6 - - TGTGCCAGCAGCTTGTCCCGAAACACTGAAGCTTTCTTT CASSLSRNTEAFF
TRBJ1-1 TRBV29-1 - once TGCAGCGTCTCACTAGGAGGCGGGAGTGCTGAAGCTTTCTTT CSVSLGGGSAEAFF
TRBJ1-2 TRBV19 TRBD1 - TGTGCCAGTAGTAACCCGGAGGGGACAGGGGGCCCCCCTTATGGCTACACCTTC CASSNPEGTGGPPYGYTF
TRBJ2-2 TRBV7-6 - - TGTGCCAGCACCTTTGACAGATACACCGGGGAGCTGTTTTTT CASTFDRYTGELFF
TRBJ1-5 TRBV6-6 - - TGTGCCAGCAGTTCGGGAAATCAGCCCCAGCATTTT CASSSGNQPQHF
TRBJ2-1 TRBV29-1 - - TGCTCCGGGGTAGAGTCCTACAATGAGCAGTTCTTC CSGVESYNEQFF
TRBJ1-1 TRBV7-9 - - TGTGCCAGCAGCCAAGGGGCGGGTGAAGCTTTCTTT CASSQGAGEAFF
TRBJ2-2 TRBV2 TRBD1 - TGTGCCAGCAGCGCAACTGGACAGGGAGCGGGCGGGGAGCTGTTTTTT CASSATGQGAGGELFF
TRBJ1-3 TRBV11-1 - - TGTGCCAGCAGCTTAGTAGGTTCCGGAAACACCATATATTTT CASSLVGSGNTIYF
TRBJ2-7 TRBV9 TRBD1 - TGTGCCAGCAGCATGGGACAGGGATCCTACGAGCAGTACTTC CASSMGQGSYEQYF
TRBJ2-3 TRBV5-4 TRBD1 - TGTGCCAGCAGCTACCGGGACAGGGGTACAGATACGCAGTATTTT CASSYRDRGTDTQYF
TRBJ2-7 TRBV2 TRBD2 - TGTGCCATTGGTAGCGGGGGGATCGACGAGCAGTACTTC CAIGSGGIDEQYF